Shown below are 32 T cell receptor beta chains from a single sample sequenced in a study of blood T cell repertoires in COVID-19. Using immunoSEQ multiplex PCR, the repertoire was profiled, and TCRdb retains in-frame clones only, with some absent. Here the sample spans 350,000 or so clones, almost 90% being singletons. Sample: PBMCs or T cells enriched from blood (not recorded which). These receptors were collected from a young woman who had been exposed to COVID-19.

The rearrangement uses TRBV10-3 and TRBJ2-7; TRBD2 might be the D (6 bases). Deletions cut 6 bases from V and 6 bases from J, with 21 bases between. Germline CDR1 and CDR2: ENHRY and SYGVKD. There are 15 residues in the CDR3. The DNA of the CDR3 is TGTGCCATCAGCCCGGGGGTAGCGGACACCTCCGAGCAGTACTTC. As protein: CAISPGVADTSEQYF.

The chain couples TRBV5-1 to TRBJ2-7; 8 bases map to TRBD1. V was pared by 4 bases and J by 4 bases, with 13 bases of the junction left unmatched. The CDR3 is 16 residues long. From germline, CDR1 is SGHRS and CDR2 YFSETQ. The CDR3 sequence: CASSPTGDVSGYEQYF. The CDR3, as DNA: TGCGCCAGCAGCCCGACAGGGGATGTGAGCGGTTACGAGCAGTACTTC.

Comment on this clone: Distinct nucleotide sequences in the sample also encode this CDR3. This CDR3 is CASSGNSPLHF. CDR3 nucleotide sequence: TGTGCCAGCAGCGGGAATTCACCCCTCCACTTT. The chain links TRBV28 to TRBJ1-6, with D unresolved. The CDR3 covers 11 residues. V lost 6 bases, J lost 7 bases, and 4 bases lay in between. Germline CDR1 MDHEN, CDR2 SYDVKM.

V is TRBV7-8 and J is TRBJ2-2; 15 nucleotides match TRBD2. Per the germline V gene, CDR1 is SGHVS and CDR2 is FQNEAQ. J was trimmed by 8 bases and V by 4 bases; bases with no gene match: 11. The CDR3 sequence is 18 residues long. CDR3 nucleotide sequence: TGTGCCAGCAGCTCTCTTGGACTAGCGGGAGGGGAGGCTGGGGAGCTGTTTTTT. Translating it yields CASSSLGLAGGEAGELFF.

This chain links TRBV6-5 with TRBJ1-2; 8 bases line up with TRBD1. V dropped 5 bases and J dropped 3; count of bases not matched to a gene: 5. The CDR3 is made up of 14 amino acids. Germline V CDR1 and CDR2: MNHEY, SVGAGI. CDR3 sequence: CASSPQGQDYGYTF. The CDR3 DNA reads TGTGCCAGCAGTCCTCAGGGACAGGACTATGGCTACACCTTC.

The chain uses TRBV7-8 and TRBJ2-7; TRBD1 might be the D (5 bases). Trimming pared 2 bases from V and 4 bases from J, leaving 15 bases between. The CDR3 has 15 residues. Germline CDR1 SGHVS, CDR2 FQNEAQ. The CDR3 is CASSLSPGNGYEQYF. DNA for the CDR3: TGTGCCAGCAGCTTAAGTCCAGGGAACGGGTACGAGCAGTACTTC.

The CDR3 region has the DNA TGTGCCAGCAGCCGGGGACAGGGCCCATCCTACGAGCAGTACTTC. It translates to CASSRGQGPSYEQYF. V gene TRBV7-8 combines with J gene TRBJ2-7; 9 bases agree with TRBD1. With V trimmed by 5 bases and J by 1 base, 6 bases remained unmatched. This CDR3 contains 15 residues. CDR1 is SGHVS, CDR2 FQNEAQ, per germline.

The chain couples TRBV18 to TRBJ2-6, with D unclear. This CDR3 contains 17 residues. The V and J ends lost 2 bases and 0 bases respectively, with 11 bases between them. Germline V gene sequence: CDR1 KGHSH, CDR2 LQKENI. The DNA for the CDR3 is TGTGCCAGCTCACCAACACCTCCCTCCTCTGGGGCCAACGTCCTGACTTTC. Its translation is CASSPTPPSSGANVLTF.

This sequence joins TRBV12-3 or TRBV12-4 and TRBJ1-2, with TRBD1 identical over 10 bases. Germline trimming cut 6 bases from V and 6 bases from J; bases unmatched to any gene: 4. This CDR3 is 13 amino acids long. CDR3 nucleotide sequence: TGTGCCAGCAGCGGGACAGGGGTGGATGGCTACACCTTC. Protein sequence: CASSGTGVDGYTF.

As DNA, the CDR3 is TGTGCCAGCAGCTTCCCGGCGAAACCGGGACAGGTCCGTTCACCAGGCTACACCTTC. Translated: CASSFPAKPGQVRSPGYTF. V is TRBV7-8 and J is TRBJ1-2; TRBD1 matches 8 bases. This CDR3 region has 19 residues. V lost 3 bases to trimming and J lost 8 bases; unmatched junction nucleotides: 23. CDR1 SGHVS and CDR2 FQNEAQ come from the germline V gene.

The chain combines TRBV19 with TRBJ1-2; TRBD1 might be the D (5 bases). V was pared by 1 base and J by 6 bases, with 12 bases between. This CDR3 is built from 14 residues. Germline values: CDR1 LNHDA, CDR2 SQIVND (reference sequence). The CDR3 nucleotides are TGTGCCAGTAGTATAGCAGGGCGGCGAGATGGCTACACCTTC. This sequence encodes CASSIAGRRDGYTF.

The chain employs TRBV7-6 and TRBJ2-5; TRBD2 agrees at 8 bases. With V trimmed by 4 bases and J by 4 bases, 17 bases remained unmatched. Germline lookup yields CDR1 SGHVS and CDR2 FNYEAQ. This CDR3 contains 18 residues. CDR3: CASSSSPTSGGGLETQYF. CDR3 nucleotides: TGTGCCAGCAGCTCTTCCCCCACTAGCGGAGGGGGGTTAGAGACCCAGTACTTC.

The chain uses TRBV2 and TRBJ2-5; D is possibly TRBD2 (6 bases). The CDR3 has 16 amino acids. V dropped 6 bases and J dropped 2 bases, with 19 bases sitting between them. The V gene's germline CDR1 is SNHLY and CDR2 FYNNEI. The CDR3 DNA reads as TGTGCCAGCAGGACAGAACTAGCTAAGACTCAAGAGACCCAGTACTTC. Translation gives CASRTELAKTQETQYF. The full variable domain, completed using reference TRBV2 and TRBJ2-5, is EPEVTQTPSHQVTQMGQEVILRCVPISNHLYFYWYRQILGQKVEFLVSFYNNEISEKSEIFDDQFSVERPDGSNFTLKIRSTKLEDSAMYFCASRTELAKTQETQYFGPGTRLLVL.

The V call is TRBV6-1, the J call TRBJ1-5; D unresolved. This CDR3 contains 18 residues. The V end lost 0 bases, the J end lost 0 bases, and 15 bases lay between the germline ends. The germline V gene has CDR1 MNHNS and CDR2 SASEGT. CDR3 sequence: CASSEARRREYSNQPQHF. The CDR3 DNA reads as TGTGCCAGCAGTGAAGCCCGCCGGAGGGAATATAGCAATCAGCCCCAGCATTTT.

The chain couples TRBV4-1 to TRBJ2-1; tentative D call: TRBD2 (6 bases). With 1 base removed from V and 1 base from J, the gap between germline ends came to 14 bases. CDR3 size: 17 residues. In germline, CDR1 is MGHRA, CDR2 YSYEKL. The CDR3 sequence is CASSQVAGNKSYNEQFF. The CDR3 bases are TGCGCCAGCAGCCAAGTGGCGGGGAACAAGTCCTACAATGAGCAGTTCTTC.

The chain employs TRBV27 and TRBJ1-6, with D unresolved. Trimming stripped 8 bases from V and 1 base from J, with 9 bases between. CDR1 is MNHEY and CDR2 is SMNVEV in the germline V gene (reference sequence). This CDR3 comprises 14 residues. The CDR3 is CASRPGSYNSPLHF. The CDR3 region has the DNA TGTGCCAGCCGCCCGGGTTCCTATAATTCACCCCTCCACTTT.

The chain joins TRBV6-1 to TRBJ2-2, with TRBD2 matching over 15 bases. Germline V gene data show CDR1 as MNHNS and CDR2 as SASEGT. The CDR3 covers 18 residues. V was clipped by 2 bases and J by 1 base; unmatched bases: 2. CDR3 amino acids: CASSEPGLAGGNTGELFF. The CDR3 nucleotides are TGTGCCAGCAGTGAACCGGGACTAGCGGGAGGGAACACCGGGGAGCTGTTTTTT.

V gene TRBV5-8 combines with J gene TRBJ1-5; 9 bases match TRBD1. This CDR3 is built from 14 residues. J gave up 9 bases and V 2 bases, and 6 bases lay outside the gene matches. Germline-derived CDR1 and CDR2 are SGHTS and YDEGEE. CDR3 nucleotides: TGTGCCAGCAGCTTTGGGGACAGGGCACGGCCCCAGCATTTT. The encoded protein is CASSFGDRARPQHF.

The genes are TRBV18 and TRBJ1-2, with a weak D call TRBD1 (5 bases). Trimming removed 3 bases from V and 0 bases from J, with 11 bases in between. CDR1 is KGHSH and CDR2 is LQKENI in the germline V gene. The CDR3 spans 15 residues. The CDR3 coding sequence is TGTGCCAGCTCACCTCTGACGGGGGCTAACTATGGCTACACCTTC. Amino acid sequence: CASSPLTGANYGYTF. Full variable domain (rest looked up from reference TRBV18 and TRBJ1-2): NAGVMQNPRHLVRRRGQEARLRCSPMKGHSHVYWYRQLPEEGLKFMVYLQKENIIDESGMPKERFSAEFPKEGPSILRIQQVVRGDSAAYFCASSPLTGANYGYTFGSGTRLTVV.

This chain connects TRBV18 to TRBJ1-6; TRBD1 aligns across 7 bases. V lost 6 bases and J lost 8; bases outside the gene matches: 13. Germline values: CDR1 KGHSH, CDR2 LQKENI. The CDR3 contains 16 residues. For the CDR3, the DNA is TGTGCCAGCTCCCTTGACAGGGCCGATGGGGATTCACCCCTCCACTTT. Protein: CASSLDRADGDSPLHF.

The rearrangement links TRBV10-3 to TRBJ2-1; possible D gene TRBD2, 6 bases. This CDR3 comprises 17 residues. Germline assignment: CDR1 ENHRY and CDR2 SYGVKD. V was cut by 0 bases and J by 0 bases, with 12 bases left in between. The CDR3 region has the DNA TGTGCCATCAGTGAGTCGGGGCTAGCGAGCTCCTACAATGAGCAGTTCTTC. Amino acid sequence: CAISESGLASSYNEQFF.

The genes are TRBV5-6 and TRBJ1-2; D is possibly TRBD1 (5 bases). This CDR3 region has 12 residues. V lost 7 bases and J 1 base, leaving 8 bases between the germline ends. Germline CDR1 is SGHDT and CDR2 is YYEEEE. DNA for the CDR3: TGTGCCAGCGTCGGGGGTAACTATGGCTACACCTTC. Translating gives CASVGGNYGYTF.

The V gene is TRBV30, the J gene TRBJ1-6; D may be TRBD1 (6 bases). This CDR3 has 14 residues. The germline gives CDR1 GTSNPN, CDR2 SVGIG (reference sequence). The V end was cut by 3 bases, the J end by 5 bases, with 11 bases between. This CDR3 is CAWRGGANNSPLHF. The CDR3 DNA reads TGTGCCTGGAGAGGGGGGGCGAATAATTCACCCCTCCACTTT.

The CDR3: CASTLETSGRGEQFF. The CDR3 DNA sequence: TGTGCCAGTACCTTAGAGACTAGCGGGAGGGGTGAGCAGTTCTTC. The chain uses TRBV19 and TRBJ2-1, with TRBD2 matching over 14 bases. The CDR3 sequence is 15 residues long. V shed 7 bases, J shed 9 bases, and the junction held 8 bases outside the gene matches. Per germline, CDR1 LNHDA and CDR2 SQIVND (reference sequence).

V and J are TRBV5-4 and TRBJ2-1; 9 positions agree with TRBD2. The CDR3 extends over 16 amino acids. Germline loops: CDR1 SGHNT, CDR2 YYREEE (reference sequence). V shed 1 base, J shed 6 bases, and the junction held 8 bases outside the gene matches. The CDR3 is CASSLKREVRSNEQFF. CDR3 coding DNA: TGTGCCAGCAGCTTGAAGCGGGAGGTTCGGTCCAATGAGCAGTTCTTC.

The J gene is TRBJ2-7, the V gene TRBV28; D perhaps matches TRBD1 (5 bases). The CDR3 contains 15 residues. V was shortened by 2 bases and J by 6 bases, with 17 bases between the two germline ends. Germline V gives CDR1 MDHEN, CDR2 SYDVKM. CDR3 nucleotides: TGTGCCAGCAGTTTACCCGATCGGGCAGGGCCCGAGCAGTACTTC. Translated, it gives CASSLPDRAGPEQYF.

The V call is TRBV30, the J call TRBJ1-3; a weak D match, TRBD1 (5 bases). This CDR3 contains 16 residues. V was shortened by 1 base and J by 0 bases, with 13 bases between the two germline ends. Germline-derived CDR1 and CDR2 are GTSNPN and SVGIG (reference sequence). CDR3 residues: CAWSGRQRSSGNTIYF. The CDR3 region has the DNA TGTGCCTGGAGTGGGAGACAGCGATCCTCTGGAAACACCATATATTTT.

This clone has only a few counts. The chain has TRBV6-4 and TRBJ2-3; perhaps TRBD2 as D (6 bases). CDR3 size: 16 residues. The V and J ends lost 0 bases and 6 bases respectively, with 16 bases between them. Germline CDR1 MRHNA, CDR2 SNTAGT. Here the CDR3 reads CASSDSSGQGGDTQYF. The CDR3 coding sequence is TGTGCCAGCAGTGACTCGAGTGGGCAGGGAGGTGATACGCAGTATTTT.

This clone appeared once. The chain joins TRBV5-5 to TRBJ1-5, with TRBD1 identical over 9 bases. The V segment lost 4 bases and the J segment 1 base; nucleotides outside the gene matches: 9. CDR1 is SGHKS and CDR2 is YYEKEE in the germline V gene (reference sequence). The CDR3 runs to 17 residues. The CDR3 bases are TGTGCCAGCAGCCTAAAGGGACAGGGAACGAGCAATCAGCCCCAGCATTTT. This codes for CASSLKGQGTSNQPQHF.

The V gene is TRBV5-8, the J gene TRBJ1-2, with TRBD1 identical over 9 bases. CDR3 length: 14 amino acids. The germline V gene encodes CDR1 SGHTS and CDR2 YDEGEE. V lost 3 bases to trimming and J lost 0 bases; unmatched junction nucleotides: 0. As DNA, the CDR3 is TGTGCCAGCAGCTGGGACAGGGCTAACTATGGCTACACCTTC. Its protein product is CASSWDRANYGYTF.

This chain links TRBV30 with TRBJ1-6; possible D gene TRBD1, 5 bases. The CDR3 length is 15 residues. Germline lookup yields CDR1 GTSNPN and CDR2 SVGIG (reference sequence). Between the trimmed V and J ends, which lost 0 bases and 7 bases, there was a span of 13 bases. The CDR3 region has the DNA TGTGCCTGGAGTGTCGTTCAGGGAGGGAATTCACCCCTCCACTTT. Amino acids: CAWSVVQGGNSPLHF.

This clone was counted once. V is TRBV11-3 and J is TRBJ2-7; TRBD1 aligns across 7 bases. The length of the CDR3 is 15 residues. CDR1 and CDR2 (germline): SGHNT, YENEEA. Trimming cost V 3 bases and J 1 base; bases outside gene matches: 6. The CDR3 loop reads CASSFPGTESYEQYF. CDR3 nucleotide sequence: TGTGCCAGCAGCTTTCCCGGGACAGAGTCCTACGAGCAGTACTTC.